The entry below describes one T cell receptor beta chain. This sample stems from a study of blood T cell repertoires in COVID-19. Turning to the study itself: Spain, Italy and the United States supplied samples that represented acute and convalescent COVID-19. Nucleic acid was either cDNA or gDNA, and it came from T cells, B-cell-depleted T cells, or PBMCs.

CDR3 length: 13 amino acids. From germline, CDR1 is LNHDA and CDR2 SQIVND (reference sequence). With 7 bases removed from V and 4 bases from J, the gap between germline ends came to 13 bases. Original handling: Nucleated cell counts were estimated from reference gene primer amplification. Clones were read by immunoSEQ multiplex PCR, and TCRdb kept only the in-frame ones, dropping some. The V and J calls and clone size were taken over from that table, and D and trimming were inferred from the DNA. The sample shows 110,000 or so clones, around four fifths of them seen only once. The sequence was obtained from a woman in her thirties or forties with acute or convalescent COVID-19. Sequenced: peripheral blood. The chain carries TRBV19 and TRBJ1-1; D possibly corresponds to TRBD1 (6 bases). The CDR3: CASKQGGFTEAFF. CDR3 sequence (DNA): TGTGCCAGTAAACAGGGCGGTTTCACTGAAGCTTTCTTT.